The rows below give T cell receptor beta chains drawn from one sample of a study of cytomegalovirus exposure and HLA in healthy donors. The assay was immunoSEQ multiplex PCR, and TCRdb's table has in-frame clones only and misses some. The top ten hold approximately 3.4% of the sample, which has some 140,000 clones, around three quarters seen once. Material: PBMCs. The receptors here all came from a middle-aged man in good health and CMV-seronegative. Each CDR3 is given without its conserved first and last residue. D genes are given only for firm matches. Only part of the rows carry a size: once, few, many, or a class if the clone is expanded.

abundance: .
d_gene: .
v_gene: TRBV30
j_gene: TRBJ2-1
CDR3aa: ASKTRVYYNEQF

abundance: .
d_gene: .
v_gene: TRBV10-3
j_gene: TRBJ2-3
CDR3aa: AISVGGTDTQY

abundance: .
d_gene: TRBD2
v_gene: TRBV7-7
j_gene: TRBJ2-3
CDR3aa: ASSLALAGGLDTQY

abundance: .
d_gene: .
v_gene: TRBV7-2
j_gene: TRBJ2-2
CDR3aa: ASSLDRGLTNTGELF

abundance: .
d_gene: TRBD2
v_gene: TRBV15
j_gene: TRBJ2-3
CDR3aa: ATSPDRGVDTQY

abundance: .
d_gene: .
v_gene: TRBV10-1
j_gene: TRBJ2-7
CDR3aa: AGYREGYEQY

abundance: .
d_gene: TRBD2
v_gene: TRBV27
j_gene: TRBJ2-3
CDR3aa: ASSLWGGSVSDTQY

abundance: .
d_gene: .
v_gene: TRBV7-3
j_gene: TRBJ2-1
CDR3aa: ASSSGHQTNEQF

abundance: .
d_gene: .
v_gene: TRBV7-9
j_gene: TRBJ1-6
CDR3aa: ASSLGSSSYNSPLH

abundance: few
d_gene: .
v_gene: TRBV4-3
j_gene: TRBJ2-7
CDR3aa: ASSQDGQKQY

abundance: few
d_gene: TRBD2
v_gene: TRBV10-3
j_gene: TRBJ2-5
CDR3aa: AISDSGGNGGTRFGTQY

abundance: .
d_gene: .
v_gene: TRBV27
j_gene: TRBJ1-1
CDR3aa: ASSLWAGRGNTEAF

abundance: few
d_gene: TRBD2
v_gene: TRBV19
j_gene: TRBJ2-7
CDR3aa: ASGAWGGGNNEQY

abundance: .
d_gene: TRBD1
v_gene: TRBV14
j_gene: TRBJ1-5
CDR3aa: ASSQGTGTGRFRHPRPRNQPQH

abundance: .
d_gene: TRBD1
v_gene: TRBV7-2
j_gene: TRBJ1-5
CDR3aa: ASSAASGTGNQPQH

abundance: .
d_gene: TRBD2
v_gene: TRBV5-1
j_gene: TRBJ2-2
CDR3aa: ASSATLAGGLNGELF

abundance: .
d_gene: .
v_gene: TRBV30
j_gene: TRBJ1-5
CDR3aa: AWSPTAGANQPQH

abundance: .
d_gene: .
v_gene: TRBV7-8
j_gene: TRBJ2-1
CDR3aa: ASSPSPGSPSYNEQF

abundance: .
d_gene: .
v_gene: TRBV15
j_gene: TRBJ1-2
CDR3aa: ATSRDPQGNYGYT

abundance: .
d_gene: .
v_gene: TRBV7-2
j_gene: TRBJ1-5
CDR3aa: ASSFYGQPQH

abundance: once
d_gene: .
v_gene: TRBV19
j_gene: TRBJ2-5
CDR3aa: ASSGRGVQETQY

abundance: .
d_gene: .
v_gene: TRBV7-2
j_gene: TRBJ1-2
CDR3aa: ASSPTLRPGGYT